These 32 T cell receptor beta chains were sequenced from one sample in a study of metastatic and nonmetastatic thyroid tumors. TCRdb used MiXCR to call clones anew from the PCR reads. The sample includes 55,000 or so clones, approximately 15% of them seen just once. Thyroid surgery was performed in patients who had received no treatment beforehand. The sample comprised blood. The receptors were sampled from a female donor with papillary thyroid cancer or a benign thyroid nodule (not recorded which). Some clones in this sample may be carry-over from other donors' samples.

This clone was counted at least ten times. This rearrangement joins TRBV20-1 to TRBJ2-1; either TRBD1 or TRBD2 may supply D (6 bases each). In germline, CDR1 is DFQATT, CDR2 SNEGSKA (reference sequence). The CDR3 has 16 residues. V was clipped by 5 bases and J by 9 bases, with 26 bases between them. CDR3 in DNA: TGCAGTGCTCCTAGTATTTCGGGAGACAGGTTCGGTGAGCAGTTCTTC. Amino acid sequence: CSAPSISGDRFGEQFF.

This clone was observed a handful of times. V gene TRBV19 combines with J gene TRBJ2-7; D gene uncertain. With 7 bases removed from V and 10 bases from J, the gap between germline ends came to 20 bases. Germline loops: CDR1 LNHDA, CDR2 SQIVND (reference sequence). This CDR3 comprises 13 residues. The CDR3 DNA sequence: TGTGCCAGTACCTCCCCCCGTGGTGGCGATCAGTACTTC. Translation gives CASTSPRGGDQYF.

CDR3 region: CASRAGQVEGSFF. The CDR3 nucleotides are TGTGCCAGCAGGGCTGGACAGGTCGAAGGATCTTTCTTT. The rearrangement joins TRBV6-1 to TRBJ1-1, with 7 nucleotides matching TRBD1. Germline CDR1 and CDR2: MNHNS and SASEGT. This CDR3 spans 13 amino acids. The V and J ends lost 6 bases and 12 bases, in that order; junction bases with no gene match: 13.

This clone was counted at least ten times. The chain recombines TRBV12-3 or TRBV12-4 with TRBJ2-1; D unclear. V lost 6 bases and J 8 bases, leaving 11 bases between the germline ends. The CDR3 is made up of 12 amino acids. CDR3 in DNA: TGTGCCAGCAGCCTAACGTTCGATGAGCAGTTCTTC. Its translation: CASSLTFDEQFF.

This clone was recorded many times. At the DNA level, this CDR3 is encoded by other sequences in the same sample as well. The chain has TRBV19 and TRBJ2-5; 8 nucleotides line up with TRBD2. V shed 4 bases and J 0 bases; nucleotides not matched to a gene: 4. CDR3 size: 15 residues. Per germline, CDR1 LNHDA and CDR2 SQIVND (reference sequence). Written as DNA, the CDR3 is TGTGCCAGTAGTAGTAGCGGGATGTACCAAGAGACCCAGTACTTC. It encodes CASSSSGMYQETQYF. Full variable domain (rest looked up from reference TRBV19 and TRBJ2-5): DGGITQSPKYLFRKEGQNVTLSCEQNLNHDAMYWYRQDPGQGLRLIYYSQIVNDFQKGDIAEGYSVSREKKESFPLTVTSAQKNPTAFYLCASSSSGMYQETQYFGPGTRLLVL.

There are many counts of this clone. The chain has TRBV18 and TRBJ2-7; no reliable D call. The ends were cut back, 5 bases at V and 1 base at J, with 9 bases in the middle. The CDR3 extends over 13 amino acids. Germline lookup yields CDR1 KGHSH and CDR2 LQKENI. CDR3 loop: CASSVTDSYEQYF. The CDR3 nucleotides are TGTGCCAGCTCAGTGACGGATTCCTACGAGCAGTACTTC. The variable domain in full, with the rest retrieved from reference TRBV18 and TRBJ2-7, is NAGVMQNPRHLVRRRGQEARLRCSPMKGHSHVYWYRQLPEEGLKFMVYLQKENIIDESGMPKERFSAEFPKEGPSILRIQQVVRGDSAAYFCASSVTDSYEQYFGPGTRLTVT.

This clone was seen ten or more times. The V call is TRBV19, the J call TRBJ1-5; D unresolved. The V gene lost 5 bases and the J gene lost 5 bases, with 19 bases spanning the gap. Germline V gene lookup returns CDR1 LNHDA and CDR2 SQIVND (reference sequence). The CDR3 sequence is 16 residues long. CDR3 sequence (DNA): TGTGCCAGTAGTTCCCCAAGGACCGGTCGTGATCAGCCCCAGCATTTT. Translation gives CASSSPRTGRDQPQHF.

In its sample, this clone was seen many times. This chain connects TRBV2 to TRBJ2-3; TRBD2 matches at 12 bases. In germline, CDR1 is SNHLY, CDR2 FYNNEI. J gave up 2 bases and V 4 bases, and 7 bases lay outside the gene matches. This CDR3 has 17 residues. The CDR3 loop reads CASSARLAGDFTDTQYF. CDR3 in DNA: TGTGCCAGCAGTGCCCGACTAGCGGGAGATTTCACAGATACGCAGTATTTT.

Comment on this clone: At one end, the junction sequence differs from germline, possibly due to a read error. CDR3 residues: CSALPRPEEDTYTQYF. The CDR3 DNA sequence: TGCAGTGCTTTACCTCGTCCGGAGGAAGACACATATACGCAGTATTTT. The V call is TRBV20-1, the J call TRBJ2-3, with D maybe TRBD2 (5 bases). The germline V gene encodes CDR1 DFQATT and CDR2 SNEGSKA (reference sequence). This CDR3 comprises 16 residues.

This clone showed up many times. V is TRBV6-1 and J is TRBJ2-7; 8 bases agree with TRBD1. V was clipped by 6 bases and J by 2 bases; unmatched bases: 9. The germline CDR1 and CDR2 sequences are MNHNS and SASEGT. This CDR3 contains 15 residues. The CDR3 sequence is CASRGIGTGTYEQYF. The CDR3 bases are TGTGCCAGCAGGGGGATTGGGACAGGAACCTACGAGCAGTACTTC.

V and J are TRBV20-1 and TRBJ2-7, with TRBD1 identical over 9 bases. After removal of 0 bases from V and 2 bases from J, the junction contained 8 bases not matched to a gene. There are 16 residues in the CDR3. Germline V gives CDR1 DFQATT, CDR2 SNEGSKA (reference sequence). CDR3 bases: TGCAGTGCTAGAGATCACTGGGGACAGGGCACCTACGAGCAGTACTTC. Translating it yields CSARDHWGQGTYEQYF.

This clone was counted at least ten times. V and J are TRBV20-1 and TRBJ1-2; D is uncertain. In germline, CDR1 is DFQATT, CDR2 SNEGSKA (reference sequence). V was shortened by 1 base and J by 0 bases, with 6 bases between the two germline ends. This CDR3 comprises 13 residues. CDR3 loop: CSARVATNYGYTF. The CDR3 region has the DNA TGCAGTGCTAGAGTCGCAACTAACTATGGCTACACCTTC.

This clone was seen repeatedly, ten times or more. V gene TRBV29-1 combines with J gene TRBJ2-1; D gene uncertain. The V gene's germline CDR1 is SQVTM and CDR2 ANQGSEA. The CDR3 runs to 11 residues. Trimming cost V 4 bases and J 12 bases, with 13 bases left between them. The CDR3 spells CSVVLNSWQFF. The CDR3 bases are TGCAGCGTTGTGCTCAATAGTTGGCAGTTCTTC.

The gene calls are TRBV13 and TRBJ1-1, with a tentative D call TRBD1 (6 bases). Trimming took off 5 bases at V and 4 bases at J, with 20 bases between the two ends. The CDR3 consists of 16 residues. CDR1 PRHDT and CDR2 FYEKMQ come from the germline V gene (reference sequence). The CDR3: CASSPRGGRPITEAFF. In DNA, the CDR3 is TGTGCCAGCAGCCCGAGGGGGGGCAGGCCGATCACTGAAGCTTTCTTT.

This clone appeared many times. This could be a read error, since a much larger clone is one nucleotide away. This sequence joins TRBV10-3 and TRBJ1-2; no reliable D call. Trimming cost V 2 bases and J 4 bases, with 8 bases left between them. Germline CDR1 reads ENHRY; CDR2 reads SYGVKD. CDR3 length: 13 amino acids. CDR3 DNA sequence: TGTGCCATCAGTGAGAGGCTAAGCTATGGCTACACCTTC. This codes for CAISERLSYGYTF.

This clone appeared once. The chain joins TRBV7-9 to TRBJ1-2; no definite D call. Germline values: CDR1 SEHNR, CDR2 FQNEAQ (reference sequence). This CDR3 is built from 13 residues. Trimming removed 5 bases from V and 7 bases from J, with 14 bases in between. CDR3 DNA: TGTGCCAGCAGCCCAGCGGGGTGGTGTGGCTACACCTTC. This sequence encodes CASSPAGWCGYTF.

Turning to this clone: With a much larger clone just one base away, this may be a read error. CDR3 amino acids: CDSSLGDSETQYF. The CDR3 coding sequence is TGTGACAGCAGCTTAGGGGACTCCGAGACCCAGTACTTC. The rearrangement links TRBV7-9 to TRBJ2-5; D may be TRBD2 (6 bases). The CDR3 consists of 13 residues. Per germline, CDR1 SEHNR and CDR2 FQNEAQ (reference sequence).

In its sample, this clone was seen many times. The V gene is TRBV2, the J gene TRBJ2-1; no definite D call. Germline values: CDR1 SNHLY, CDR2 FYNNEI. V lost 4 bases, J lost 5 bases, and 15 bases lay in between. This CDR3 is built from 15 residues. The CDR3 DNA follows: TGTGCCAGCAGTGCCAATGACCTGTCGAACAATGAGCAGTTCTTC. This encodes CASSANDLSNNEQFF.

This clone was observed many times. Distinct nucleotide sequences in the sample also encode this CDR3. The genes are TRBV30 and TRBJ1-5, with D uncertain. The CDR3 spans 14 residues. The V gene's germline CDR1 is GTSNPN and CDR2 SVGIG (reference sequence). V was trimmed by 0 bases and J by 1 base, leaving 7 bases between them. The CDR3 loop is CAWSVGVSNQPQHF. The CDR3 DNA reads TGTGCCTGGAGTGTAGGCGTCAGCAATCAGCCCCAGCATTTT.

This clone was detected a few times. The chain recombines TRBV6-1 with TRBJ2-3, with a weak D call TRBD2 (5 bases). There are 13 residues in the CDR3. Per the germline V gene, CDR1 is MNHNS and CDR2 is SASEGT. V was clipped by 8 bases and J by 2 bases, with 11 bases between them. CDR3 DNA: TGTGCCAGCGGGCGGCTAGCCACAGATACGCAGTATTTT. This codes for CASGRLATDTQYF.

This clone was seen at least ten times. The chain couples TRBV27 to TRBJ2-5; 12 bases are shared with TRBD2. V shed 3 bases and J 3 bases; nucleotides not matched to a gene: 8. The CDR3 consists of 17 residues. Germline loops: CDR1 MNHEY, CDR2 SMNVEV (reference sequence). The CDR3 here is CASSFPTSGGREETQYF. As DNA, the CDR3 is TGTGCCAGCAGTTTCCCGACTAGCGGGGGAAGGGAAGAGACCCAGTACTTC.

This clone occurred a few times. One end of the junction varies from germline; a read error may be responsible. The rearrangement links TRBV15 to TRBJ2-7, with TRBD2 matching 7 bases. Per the germline V gene, CDR1 is LNHNV and CDR2 is YYDKDF (reference sequence). The CDR3 consists of 13 residues. The CDR3 coding sequence is TGTGCCATCAGCCCCCAGCGGGGATACGAGCAGTACTTC. Translation gives CAISPQRGYEQYF.

This clone showed up many times. V and J are TRBV28 and TRBJ1-2; perhaps TRBD1 as D (6 bases). Between the trimmed V and J ends, which lost 6 bases and 4 bases, there was a span of 12 bases. The CDR3 length is 13 residues. The germline V gene has CDR1 MDHEN and CDR2 SYDVKM. CDR3 bases: TGTGCCAGCAGCCCGGACAGAAGCTATGGCTACACCTTC. It translates to CASSPDRSYGYTF.

V usage is TRBV6-1 and J usage is TRBJ2-7, with a tentative D call TRBD1 (6 bases). This CDR3 spans 15 amino acids. Per germline, CDR1 MNHNS and CDR2 SASEGT. Trimming removed 8 bases from V and 3 bases from J, with 20 bases in between. The CDR3 sequence: CASCPTGTRIYEQYF. CDR3 DNA sequence: TGTGCCAGCTGTCCGACCGGGACACGGATCTACGAGCAGTACTTC.

This clone was observed a few times. CDR3 region: CASSYRTGVSYEQYF. The CDR3 region has the DNA TGTGCCAGCAGTTACCGGACAGGGGTTTCCTACGAGCAGTACTTC. The chain is built from TRBV6-5 and TRBJ2-7; 9 nucleotides agree with TRBD1. The CDR3 loop spans 15 amino acids. J gave up 1 base and V 2 bases, and 3 bases lay outside the gene matches. Looked up from germline, CDR1 is MNHEY and CDR2 is SVGAGI.

This clone was seen ten or more times. This rearrangement joins TRBV19 to TRBJ1-2; 8 nucleotides agree with TRBD1. V was clipped by 8 bases and J by 3 bases; unmatched bases: 11. CDR3 length: 15 amino acids. Germline assignment: CDR1 LNHDA and CDR2 SQIVND (reference sequence). CDR3 bases: TGTGCCAGTCGCCGGGGGGCAGGGGGCGACTATGGCTACACCTTC. Its protein is CASRRGAGGDYGYTF.

Regarding this clone: One junction end disagrees with the germline gene, perhaps due to a read error. The J gene is TRBJ2-7, the V gene TRBV6-1, with 8 bases that match TRBD1. The germline V gene encodes CDR1 MNHNS and CDR2 SASEGT. The CDR3 contains 15 residues. The CDR3 DNA follows: TGTGCCAGCAGTGGGATTGGGACAGGAACCTACGAGCATTACTTC. Translated: CASSGIGTGTYEHYF.

This clone came up many times. The chain employs TRBV7-6 and TRBJ1-4; 8 bases match TRBD1. The germline CDR1 and CDR2 sequences are SGHVS and FNYEAQ. The CDR3 extends over 14 amino acids. With V trimmed by 5 bases and J by 4 bases, 3 bases remained unmatched. CDR3 sequence: CASSPDRVNEKLFF. CDR3 in DNA: TGTGCCAGCAGCCCGGACAGGGTTAATGAAAAACTGTTTTTT.

In its sample, this clone was seen a few times. This chain joins TRBV9 and TRBJ2-3; TRBD2 matches 9 bases. This CDR3 contains 15 residues. The germline V gene encodes CDR1 SGDLS and CDR2 YYNGEE. With 3 bases clipped from V and 6 bases from J, the junction kept 8 bases outside the gene matches. The chain's CDR3 is CASSGDSGSEDTQYF. CDR3 nucleotide sequence: TGTGCCAGCAGCGGGGATAGCGGGAGTGAGGATACGCAGTATTTT.

This clone was found many times. The chain employs TRBV15 and TRBJ1-1; D not certain. The germline V gene encodes CDR1 LNHNV and CDR2 YYDKDF (reference sequence). The V gene lost 5 bases and the J gene lost 1 base, with 11 bases spanning the gap. The CDR3 runs 14 residues. CDR3 residues: CATSRGSWNTEAFF. The CDR3 region has the DNA TGTGCCACCAGCCGAGGAAGTTGGAACACTGAAGCTTTCTTT.

This clone has at least ten counts. The rearrangement joins TRBV2 to TRBJ1-4; the D gene is possibly TRBD1 (6 bases). The CDR3 is 13 amino acids. CDR1 and CDR2 from the germline V gene are SNHLY and FYNNEI. V was shortened by 4 bases and J by 5 bases, with 8 bases between the two germline ends. CDR3 amino acids: CASSAQGNEKLFF. In DNA, the CDR3 is TGTGCCAGCAGTGCCCAGGGGAATGAAAAACTGTTTTTT.

This clone occurred many times. The V call is TRBV28, the J call TRBJ2-1; the D is unclear. The length of the CDR3 is 16 residues. Trimming took 3 bases from V and 4 from J, leaving 16 bases between them. Germline V CDR1 and CDR2: MDHEN, SYDVKM. The CDR3: CASSFNWALGYNEQFF. DNA for the CDR3: TGTGCCAGCAGTTTCAACTGGGCGCTGGGTTACAATGAGCAGTTCTTC.